This TCR beta chain was retrieved from a study of beta chain features in type 1 diabetes (dated by TCRdb to 2016 to 2018). As for the study more broadly: Patients and healthy donors did not differ in mean age, gender distribution, total cell number or subset yield. A total of about 100,000,000 sorted cells were examined across all samples, and RNA yield correlated strongly with the number of cells per subset. In the study, recently diagnosed type 1 diabetes patients and matched healthy donors were compared on the TCRB repertoires of their sorted circulating CD4+ T cell subsets. Regulatory and stem cell-like memory subsets were obtained from only 8 patients and about 8 healthy donors, while naive and central memory subsets were obtained from all 28 donors. Broad study findings and their caveats: Because cDNA rather than genomic DNA was sequenced, highly expressing activated cells could have been over-represented, although no difference in activation and CD3 levels was found between groups. Fewer insertions and more nucleotide deletions at VDJ recombination sites were observed in patients with type 1 diabetes, implying thymic rearrangement abnormalities. Naive, central memory and regulatory TCRB repertoires appeared to be more similar among patients than among healthy donors. PCR might favor shorter templates, but patient and control samples were amplified and corrected together, so any skew would affect both groups equally. HLA sub-analyses involved small numbers of individuals, so any influence of HLA type on TCRB rearrangement remained unresolved. Type 1 diabetes patients showed a moderate but significant shortening of TCRB CDR3 length in all four CD4+ subsets.

For CDR1 and CDR2, the germline V gene lists LGHNA and YSLEER. From the cysteine through the phenylalanine, the CDR3 covers 16 amino acids. Of all the DNA, just the CDR3 is kept, 48 bases in frame from base 1. The junction shows trimming of 0 bases on V and 1 base on J, plus 13 bases between the germline ends. The entire isolated RNA was reverse transcribed using the High Capacity cDNA Reverse Transcription Kit, and thus expressed TCRB transcripts were sequenced. Deep immunoSEQ sequencing was applied to naive, central memory and regulatory T cell samples, giving an average of roughly 3.5 million total reads per sample. After sorted cells were lysed in RLT buffer, RNA was extracted with DNase-treated RNeasy Micro or Mini kits, with the choice depending on cell number. Each cell subset was processed on its own to prevent cross-contamination, while patient and healthy donor samples were processed together. TCRB sequences were amplified from cDNA with the immunoSEQ multiplex PCR, producing 87-bp fragments spanning the CDR3 region. Amplicons were sequenced on the Illumina HiSeq platform. The source study handled its data this way. PCR bias was corrected computationally using synthetic template baselines, and reads within Hamming distance 2 were collapsed, with unmergeable singletons discarded. By aligning reads against IMGT, V, D and J genes, CDR3 length, and insertions or deletions at six rearrangement sites were assigned. Within each subset, clonotype counts were normalized to sorted cell number, and only after that were true diversity and Gini coefficients computed with the tcR R package. The overlap coefficient, calculated on TCRB nucleotide sequences, was used to quantify repertoire sharing. Out-of-frame TCRB sequences from naive cells were analyzed as a proxy for the pre-selection repertoire. This is the immuneACCESS table as TCRdb keeps it, with only in-frame sequences that have V and J called. A part of the clones is gone; compared with another copy, unresolved V genes explain less than half, and the rest is unexplained. V, J and clone size reflect that table, while D and trimming were determined from the DNA. This sample comprises fewer than 350,000 clones, 14% to 15% of them detected only once. The top ten clones comprise 0.015% of the sample.

Each donor gave one peripheral blood draw, averaging around 120 mL, which was collected into heparinised tubes. A BD FACSAria II was used to sort naive, central memory, regulatory and stem cell-like memory CD4+ T cells with a panel that included CD45RO, CCR7, CD25, CD127, CD95 and CD27. Every sorted population had a purity above 95%. Right away, PBMCs were isolated by Lymphoprep density gradient centrifugation and were stained directly, with no culture step. To minimize batch effects, samples were stained and sorted in pairs, one healthy donor with one patient per experiment. Of note for this clone: No antigen is known for it. There are no base qualities to consult, and no much larger clone falls within one base.

In this chain, TRBV4-3 is recombined with TRBJ2-7, with no D gene named confidently. Sequenced input: naive CD4+ T cells from blood. In the paper's terms, the cell subset or site label means: true naive CD4+ T cells. This clonotype was obtained from a young man with type 1 diabetes. The CDR3 loop reads CASSQDLLLQSYEQYF. The DNA reads TGCGCCAGCAGCCAAGATCTTCTGTTGCAGTCCTACGAGCAGTACTTC.